This is a list of T cell receptor beta chains from one sample in a study of shared clonotypes between healthy human individuals. Assay used: immunoSEQ multiplex PCR; TCRdb lists only in-frame clones, some missing. The sample has 850,000 to 1,200,000 clones; about 70% are singletons. Sequenced material: memory CD4+ T cells sorted from blood. These receptor sequences come from a man aged 18 to 29 in good health. Both conserved end residues are part of each CDR3. The D gene is left open where the match is weak. Only part of the rows carry a size: once, few, many, or a class if the clone is expanded.

len: 12
abundance: .
j_gene: TRBJ2-1
v_gene: TRBV7-8
d_gene: .
CDR3aa: CASSPWENEQFF
CDR3nt: TGTGCCAGCAGCCCCTGGGAGAATGAGCAGTTCTTC

len: 12
abundance: many
j_gene: TRBJ2-5
v_gene: TRBV7-3
d_gene: .
CDR3aa: CASSLTFGTQYF
CDR3nt: TGTGCCAGCAGCTTAACCTTTGGGACCCAGTACTTC

len: 15
abundance: .
j_gene: TRBJ1-2
v_gene: TRBV11-2
d_gene: .
CDR3aa: CASSLGGPTHYGYTF
CDR3nt: TGTGCCAGCAGCTTAGGGGGACCGACGCACTATGGCTACACCTTC

len: 15
abundance: once
j_gene: TRBJ1-2
v_gene: TRBV5-1
d_gene: .
CDR3aa: CASSPEFGLNYGYTF
CDR3nt: TGCGCCAGCAGCCCGGAGTTTGGGCTTAACTATGGCTACACCTTC

len: 12
abundance: .
j_gene: TRBJ2-3
v_gene: TRBV30
d_gene: TRBD1
CDR3aa: CAADRSTDTQYF
CDR3nt: TGTGCGGCGGACAGGAGCACAGATACGCAGTATTTT

len: 15
abundance: few
j_gene: TRBJ2-1
v_gene: TRBV30
d_gene: TRBD1
CDR3aa: CAWSSGQGHYNEQFF
CDR3nt: TGTGCCTGGAGCTCCGGACAGGGACACTACAATGAGCAGTTCTTC

len: 14
abundance: .
j_gene: TRBJ2-7
v_gene: TRBV15
d_gene: .
CDR3aa: CATSRDPSAYEQYF
CDR3nt: TGTGCCACCAGCAGAGATCCTTCGGCCTACGAGCAGTACTTC

len: 15
abundance: .
j_gene: TRBJ2-7
v_gene: TRBV7-9
d_gene: .
CDR3aa: CASSLGGGATYEQYF
CDR3nt: TGTGCCAGCAGCTTGGGGGGTGGGGCCACCTACGAGCAGTACTTC

len: 15
abundance: .
j_gene: TRBJ1-4
v_gene: TRBV19
d_gene: .
CDR3aa: CASSGYSSTNEKLFF
CDR3nt: TGTGCCAGTTCCGGATACTCTTCAACTAATGAAAAACTGTTTTTT

len: 15
abundance: .
j_gene: TRBJ1-3
v_gene: TRBV18
d_gene: .
CDR3aa: CASSPDRSSGNTIYF
CDR3nt: TGTGCCAGCTCACCCGACAGAAGCTCTGGAAACACCATATATTTT

len: 19
abundance: few
j_gene: TRBJ2-1
v_gene: TRBV14
d_gene: TRBD2
CDR3aa: CASSQDTRTSPRIYNEQFF
CDR3nt: TGTGCCAGCAGCCAAGATACCAGGACTAGCCCGAGAATATACAATGAGCAGTTCTTC

len: 12
abundance: .
j_gene: TRBJ2-7
v_gene: TRBV5-4
d_gene: .
CDR3aa: CASSSGPYEQYF
CDR3nt: TGTGCCAGCAGCTCGGGCCCCTACGAGCAGTACTTC

len: 12
abundance: few
j_gene: TRBJ2-2
v_gene: TRBV10-1
d_gene: .
CDR3aa: CASNQNTGELFF
CDR3nt: TGCGCCAGCAACCAAAACACCGGGGAGCTGTTTTTT